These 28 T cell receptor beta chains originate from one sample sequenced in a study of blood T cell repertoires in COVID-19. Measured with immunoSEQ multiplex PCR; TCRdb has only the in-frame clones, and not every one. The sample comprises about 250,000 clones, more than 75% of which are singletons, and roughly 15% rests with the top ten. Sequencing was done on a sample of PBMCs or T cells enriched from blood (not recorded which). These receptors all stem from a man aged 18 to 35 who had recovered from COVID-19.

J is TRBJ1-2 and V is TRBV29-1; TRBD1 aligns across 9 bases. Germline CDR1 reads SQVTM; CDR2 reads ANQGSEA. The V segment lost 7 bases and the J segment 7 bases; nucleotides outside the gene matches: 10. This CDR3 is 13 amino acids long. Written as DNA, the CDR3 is TGCAGCGGTGCCGGGACAGGGACTTTTGGCTACACCTTC. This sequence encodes CSGAGTGTFGYTF.

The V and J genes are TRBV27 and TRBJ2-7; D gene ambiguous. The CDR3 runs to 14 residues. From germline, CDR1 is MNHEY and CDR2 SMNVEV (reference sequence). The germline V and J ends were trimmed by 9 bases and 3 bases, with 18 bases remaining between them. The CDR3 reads CARGGPKKHYEQYF. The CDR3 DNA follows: TGTGCCAGGGGTGGGCCCAAGAAACACTACGAGCAGTACTTC.

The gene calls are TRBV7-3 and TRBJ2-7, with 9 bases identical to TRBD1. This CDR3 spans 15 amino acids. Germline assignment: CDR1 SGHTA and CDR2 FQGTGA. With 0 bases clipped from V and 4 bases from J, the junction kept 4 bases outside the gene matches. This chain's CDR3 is CASSLTSGQGYEQYF. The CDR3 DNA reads TGTGCCAGCAGCTTAACGTCGGGACAGGGTTACGAGCAGTACTTC.

This chain's CDR3 is CASSEGDSASYEQYF. In nucleotides, the CDR3 is TGTGCCAGCAGTGAAGGAGACAGTGCCTCCTACGAGCAGTACTTC. The chain combines TRBV2 with TRBJ2-7; possible D gene TRBD1, 5 bases. The germline V and J ends were trimmed by 1 base and 0 bases, with 10 bases remaining between them. CDR3 size: 15 residues. Per germline, CDR1 SNHLY and CDR2 FYNNEI.

The CDR3 here is CASSYTNWASARGDEQFF. In DNA form, the CDR3 reads TGTGCCAGCAGTTACACCAACTGGGCTAGCGCCAGAGGGGATGAGCAGTTCTTC. J is TRBJ2-1 and V is TRBV6-2 or TRBV6-3, with D possibly being TRBD2 (6 bases). Germline V gene sequence: CDR1 MNHEY, CDR2 SVGEGT. V gave up 2 bases and J gave up 8 bases, with 25 bases separating them. The CDR3 is 18 amino acids.

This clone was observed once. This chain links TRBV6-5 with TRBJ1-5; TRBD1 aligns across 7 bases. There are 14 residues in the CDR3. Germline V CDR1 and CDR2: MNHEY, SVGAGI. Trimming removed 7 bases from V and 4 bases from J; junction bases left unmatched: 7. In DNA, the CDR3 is TGTGCCAGCATTCTGACAGGGAAGAATCAGCCCCAGCATTTT. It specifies CASILTGKNQPQHF.

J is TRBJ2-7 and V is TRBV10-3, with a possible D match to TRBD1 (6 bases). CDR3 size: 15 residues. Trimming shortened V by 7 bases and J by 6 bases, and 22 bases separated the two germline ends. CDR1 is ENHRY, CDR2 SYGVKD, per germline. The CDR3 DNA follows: TGTGCCATCAAGAGGACAGTCGTGGGATCAACCGAGCAGTACTTC. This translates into CAIKRTVVGSTEQYF.

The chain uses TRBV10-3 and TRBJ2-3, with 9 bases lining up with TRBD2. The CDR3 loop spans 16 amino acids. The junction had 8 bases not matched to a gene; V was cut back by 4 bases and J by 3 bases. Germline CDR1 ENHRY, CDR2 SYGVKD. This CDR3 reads CAISGISGGRTDTQYF. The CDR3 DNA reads TGTGCCATCAGTGGAATTAGCGGGGGACGAACAGATACGCAGTATTTT.

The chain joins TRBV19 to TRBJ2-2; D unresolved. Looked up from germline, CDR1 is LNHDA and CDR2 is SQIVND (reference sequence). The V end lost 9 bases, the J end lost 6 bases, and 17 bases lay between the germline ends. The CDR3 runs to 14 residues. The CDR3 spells CASSNLGDPGELFF. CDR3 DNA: TGTGCCAGCAGCAATCTTGGAGACCCCGGGGAGCTGTTTTTT.

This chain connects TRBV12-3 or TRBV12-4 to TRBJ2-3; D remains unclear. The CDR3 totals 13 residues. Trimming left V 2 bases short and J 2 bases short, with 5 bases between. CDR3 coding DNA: TGTGCCAGCAGTTTACTTTACACAGATACGCAGTATTTT. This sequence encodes CASSLLYTDTQYF.

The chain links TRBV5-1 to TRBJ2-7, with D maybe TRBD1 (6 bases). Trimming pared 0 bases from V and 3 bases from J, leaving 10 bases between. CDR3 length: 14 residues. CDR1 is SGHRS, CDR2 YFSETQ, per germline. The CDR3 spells CASSLDGQNYEQYF. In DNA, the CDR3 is TGCGCCAGCAGCTTGGATGGACAGAACTACGAGCAGTACTTC.

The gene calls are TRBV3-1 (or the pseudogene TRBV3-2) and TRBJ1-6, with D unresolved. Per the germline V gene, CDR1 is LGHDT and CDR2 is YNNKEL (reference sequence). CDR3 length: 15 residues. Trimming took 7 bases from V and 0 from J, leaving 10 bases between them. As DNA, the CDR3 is TGTGCCAGCATCGGCGGGAGCTCCTATAATTCACCCCTCCACTTT. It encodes CASIGGSSYNSPLHF.

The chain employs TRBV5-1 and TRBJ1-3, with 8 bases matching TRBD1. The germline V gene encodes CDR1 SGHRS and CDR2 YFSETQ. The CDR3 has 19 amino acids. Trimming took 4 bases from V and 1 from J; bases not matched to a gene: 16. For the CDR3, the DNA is TGCGCCAGCAGCAGAGACAGGCCGGGACAGGCCACGTCTGGAAACACCATATATTTT. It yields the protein CASSRDRPGQATSGNTIYF. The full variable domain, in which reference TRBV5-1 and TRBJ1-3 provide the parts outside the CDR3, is KAGVTQTPRYLIKTRGQQVTLSCSPISGHRSVSWYQQTPGQGLQFLFEYFSETQRNKGNFPGRFSGRQFSNSRSEMNVSTLELGDSALYLCASSRDRPGQATSGNTIYFGEGSWLTVV.

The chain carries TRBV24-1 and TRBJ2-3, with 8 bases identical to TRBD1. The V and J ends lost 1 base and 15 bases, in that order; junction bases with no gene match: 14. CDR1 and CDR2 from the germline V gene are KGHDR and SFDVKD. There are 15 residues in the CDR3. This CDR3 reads CATSDFGQGRKGEYF. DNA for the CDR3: TGTGCCACCAGTGATTTCGGACAGGGACGGAAAGGGGAATATTTT.

The CDR3 here is CASSLLDHRQGIYF. The CDR3 bases are TGTGCCAGCAGTTTGCTCGATCATCGACAGGGGATATATTTT. The V and J genes are TRBV28 and TRBJ1-3, with 8 positions matching TRBD1. Per germline, CDR1 MDHEN and CDR2 SYDVKM. CDR3 length equals 14 residues. V was clipped by 3 bases and J by 13 bases; unmatched bases: 11.

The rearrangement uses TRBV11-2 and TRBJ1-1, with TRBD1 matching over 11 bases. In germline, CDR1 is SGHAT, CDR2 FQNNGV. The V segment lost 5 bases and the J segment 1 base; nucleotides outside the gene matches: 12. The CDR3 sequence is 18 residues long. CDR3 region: CASSPRGQGAGRNTEAFF. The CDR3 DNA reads TGTGCCAGCAGCCCCCGCGGACAGGGGGCTGGTCGGAACACTGAAGCTTTCTTT.

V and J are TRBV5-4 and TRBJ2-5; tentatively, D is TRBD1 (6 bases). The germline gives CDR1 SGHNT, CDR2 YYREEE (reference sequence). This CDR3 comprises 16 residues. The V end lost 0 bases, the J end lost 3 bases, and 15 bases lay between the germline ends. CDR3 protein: CASSLVGTRVKETQYF. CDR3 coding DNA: TGTGCCAGCAGCTTGGTGGGGACAAGGGTAAAAGAGACCCAGTACTTC.

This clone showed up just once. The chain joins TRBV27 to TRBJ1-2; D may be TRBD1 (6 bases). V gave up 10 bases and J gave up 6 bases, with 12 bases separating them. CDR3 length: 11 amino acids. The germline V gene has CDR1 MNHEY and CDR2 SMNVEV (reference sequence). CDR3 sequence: CATRGWDGYTF. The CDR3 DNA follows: TGTGCCACTAGGGGGTGGGATGGCTACACCTTC.

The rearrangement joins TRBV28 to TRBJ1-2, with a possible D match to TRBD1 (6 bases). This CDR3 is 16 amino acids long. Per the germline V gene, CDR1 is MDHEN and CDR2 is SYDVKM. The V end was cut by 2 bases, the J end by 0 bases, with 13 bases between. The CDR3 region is CASSLAGVPTNYGYTF. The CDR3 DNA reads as TGTGCCAGCAGTTTAGCAGGGGTCCCAACTAACTATGGCTACACCTTC.

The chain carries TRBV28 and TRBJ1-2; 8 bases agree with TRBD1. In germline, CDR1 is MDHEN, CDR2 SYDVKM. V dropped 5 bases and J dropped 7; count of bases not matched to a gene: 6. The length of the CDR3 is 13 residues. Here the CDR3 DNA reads TGTGCCAGCAGTCCAGGGACAGGTGGTGGCTACACCTTC. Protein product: CASSPGTGGGYTF.

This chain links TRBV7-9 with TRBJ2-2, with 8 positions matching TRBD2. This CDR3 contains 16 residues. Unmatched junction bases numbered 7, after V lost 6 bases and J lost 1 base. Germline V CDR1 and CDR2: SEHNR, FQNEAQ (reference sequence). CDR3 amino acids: CASRSPGLGNTGELFF. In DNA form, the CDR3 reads TGTGCCAGCAGATCACCGGGACTAGGGAACACCGGGGAGCTGTTTTTT.

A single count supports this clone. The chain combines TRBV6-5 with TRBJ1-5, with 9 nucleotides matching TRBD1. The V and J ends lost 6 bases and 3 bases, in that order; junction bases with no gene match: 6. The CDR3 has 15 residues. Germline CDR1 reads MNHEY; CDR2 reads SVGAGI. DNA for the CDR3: TGTGCCAGCAGGACAGGGGGTGGCCTCAATCAGCCCCAGCATTTT. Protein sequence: CASRTGGGLNQPQHF.

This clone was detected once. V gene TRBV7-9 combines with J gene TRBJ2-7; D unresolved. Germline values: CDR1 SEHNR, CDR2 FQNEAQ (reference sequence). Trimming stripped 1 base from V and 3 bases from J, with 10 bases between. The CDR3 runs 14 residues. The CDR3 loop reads CASSLDGGYYEQYF. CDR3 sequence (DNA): TGTGCCAGCAGCTTAGACGGCGGATACTACGAGCAGTACTTC. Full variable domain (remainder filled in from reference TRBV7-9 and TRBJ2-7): DTGVSQNPRHKITKRGQNVTFRCDPISEHNRLYWYRQTLGQGPEFLTYFQNEAQLEKSRLLSDRFSAERPKGSFSTLEIQRTEQGDSAMYLCASSLDGGYYEQYFGPGTRLTVT.

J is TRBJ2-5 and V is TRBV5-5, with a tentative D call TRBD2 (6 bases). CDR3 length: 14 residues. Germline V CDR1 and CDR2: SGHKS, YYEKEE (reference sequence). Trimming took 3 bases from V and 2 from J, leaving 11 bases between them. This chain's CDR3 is CASSWNGGQETQYF. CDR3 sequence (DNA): TGTGCCAGCAGCTGGAATGGGGGGCAAGAGACCCAGTACTTC.

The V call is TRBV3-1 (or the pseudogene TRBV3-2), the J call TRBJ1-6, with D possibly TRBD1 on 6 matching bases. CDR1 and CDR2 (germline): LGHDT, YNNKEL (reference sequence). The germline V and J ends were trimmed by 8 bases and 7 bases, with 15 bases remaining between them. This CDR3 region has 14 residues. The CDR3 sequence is CASGRGLENSPLHF. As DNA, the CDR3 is TGTGCCAGCGGGAGGGGGTTAGAAAATTCACCCCTCCACTTT.

CDR3 in amino acids: CASSLRTGGKTGELFF. Written as DNA, the CDR3 is TGTGCCAGCAGCTTAAGGACAGGGGGGAAGACCGGGGAGCTGTTTTTT. The chain carries TRBV11-3 and TRBJ2-2; 10 nucleotides align to TRBD1. V lost 2 bases and J lost 5; bases outside the gene matches: 5. The germline gives CDR1 SGHNT, CDR2 YENEEA. CDR3 length: 16 amino acids.

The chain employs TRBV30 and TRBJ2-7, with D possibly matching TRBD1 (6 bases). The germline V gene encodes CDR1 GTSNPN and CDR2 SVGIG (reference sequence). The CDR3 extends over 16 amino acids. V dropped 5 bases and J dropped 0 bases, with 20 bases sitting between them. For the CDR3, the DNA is TGTGCCTGGGGACTTCCGGGACACCGGGCCTCCTACGAGCAGTACTTC. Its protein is CAWGLPGHRASYEQYF.

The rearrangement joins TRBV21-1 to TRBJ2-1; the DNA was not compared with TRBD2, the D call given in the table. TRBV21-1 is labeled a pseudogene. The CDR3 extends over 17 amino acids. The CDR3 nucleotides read TGTGCCAGCAGGAAACGGCCGACTAGCGGGAGGTACAATGAGCAGTTCTTC. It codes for CASRKRPTSGRYNEQFF.